The following is a T cell receptor (beta chain) sequence with its context. Its antigen remains unidentified. The PCR ran on 60 Vbeta and 13 Jbeta primers. Assay used: immunoSEQ multiplex PCR; TCRdb lists only in-frame clones, some missing. The data show 150,000 or so clones, 86% seen once. The source of the sample is a study of cytomegalovirus exposure and HLA in healthy donors. Study outcomes and limitations: Researchers reported in a later analysis that common viral pathogens appeared linked to several top clusters. Within an earlier analysis, most TCR beta V segments proved productive either about 87% or about 30% of the time. Later work found most CMV-associated TCR beta chains apparently HLA-restricted.

The CDR3 length is 15 residues. Trimming shortened V by 0 bases and J by 4 bases, and 12 bases separated the two germline ends. Germline V gene lookup returns CDR1 MNHNS and CDR2 SASEGT. The V call is TRBV6-1, the J call TRBJ1-2; D is undetermined. The sequence came from a woman in her late teens or twenties in good health and CMV-seronegative. Sequences were obtained from PBMCs. The CDR3 nucleotides read TGTGCCAGCAGTGAAGCTTCCGCGGGTCGCTATGGCTACACCTTC. This gives the protein CASSEASAGRYGYTF.